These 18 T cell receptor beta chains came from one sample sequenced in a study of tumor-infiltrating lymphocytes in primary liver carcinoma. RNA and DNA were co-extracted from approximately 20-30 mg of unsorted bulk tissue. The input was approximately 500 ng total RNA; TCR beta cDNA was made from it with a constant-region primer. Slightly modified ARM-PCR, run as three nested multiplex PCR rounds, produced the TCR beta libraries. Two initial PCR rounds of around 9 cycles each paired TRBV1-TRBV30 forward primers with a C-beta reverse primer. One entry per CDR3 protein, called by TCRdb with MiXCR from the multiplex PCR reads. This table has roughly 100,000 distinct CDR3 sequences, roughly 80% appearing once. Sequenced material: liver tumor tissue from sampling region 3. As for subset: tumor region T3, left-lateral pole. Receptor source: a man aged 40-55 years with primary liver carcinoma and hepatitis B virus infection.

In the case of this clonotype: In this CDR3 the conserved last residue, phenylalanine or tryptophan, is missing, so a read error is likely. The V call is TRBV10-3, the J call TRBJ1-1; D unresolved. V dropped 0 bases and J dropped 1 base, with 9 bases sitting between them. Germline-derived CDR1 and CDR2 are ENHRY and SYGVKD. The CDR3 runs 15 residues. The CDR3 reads CAISESKLQNTEAFL. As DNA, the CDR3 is TGTGCCATCAGTGAGTCAAAATTGCAGAACACTGAAGCTTTCCTT.

CDR3 region: CASIGGSNVGELFF. The CDR3 nucleotides read TGTGCCAGCATTGGGGGGTCGAACGTCGGGGAGCTGTTTTTT. J is TRBJ2-2 and V is TRBV6-6, with TRBD2 as a possible D gene (6 bases). CDR3 length: 14 residues. Germline V gene data show CDR1 as MNHNY and CDR2 as SVGAGI (reference sequence). With 7 bases removed from V and 7 bases from J, the gap between germline ends came to 16 bases.

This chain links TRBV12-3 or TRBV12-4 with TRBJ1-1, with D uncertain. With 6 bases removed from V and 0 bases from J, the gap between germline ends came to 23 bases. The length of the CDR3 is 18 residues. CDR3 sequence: CASSPDSPAQWMNTEAFF. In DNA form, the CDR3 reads TGTGCCAGCAGCCCTGACTCACCAGCCCAGTGGATGAACACTGAAGCTTTCTTT.

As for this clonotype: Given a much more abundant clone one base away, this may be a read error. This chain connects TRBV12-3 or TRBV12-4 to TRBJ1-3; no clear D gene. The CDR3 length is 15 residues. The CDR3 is CASTYNKGSGSTIYF. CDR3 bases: TGTGCCAGCACCTACAATAAGGGCTCTGGAAGCACCATATATTTT.

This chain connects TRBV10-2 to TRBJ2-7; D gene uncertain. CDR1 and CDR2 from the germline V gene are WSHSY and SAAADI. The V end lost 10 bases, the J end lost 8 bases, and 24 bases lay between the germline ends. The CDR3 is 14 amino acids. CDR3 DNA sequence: TGCGCCATCATAGACAACTGGGGTCCACCCAAGCAGTACTTC. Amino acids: CAIIDNWGPPKQYF.

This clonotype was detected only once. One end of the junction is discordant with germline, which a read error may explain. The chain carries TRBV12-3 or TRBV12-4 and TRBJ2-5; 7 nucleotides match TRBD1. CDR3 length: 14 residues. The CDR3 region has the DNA TGTACCAGCATTCAGGGACAGTCCCAAGAGACCCAGTACTTC. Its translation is CTSIQGQSQETQYF.

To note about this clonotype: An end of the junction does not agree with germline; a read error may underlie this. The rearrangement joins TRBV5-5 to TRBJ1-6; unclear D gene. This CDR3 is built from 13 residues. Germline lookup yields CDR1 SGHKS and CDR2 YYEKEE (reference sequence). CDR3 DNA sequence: TGTCCCAGCAGCCTACGGGGTAACTCACACCTCCACTTT. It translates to CPSSLRGNSHLHF. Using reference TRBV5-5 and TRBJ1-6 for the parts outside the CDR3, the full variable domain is DAGVTQSPTHLIKTRGQQVTLRCSPISGHKSVSWYQQVLGQGPQFIFQYYEKEERGRGNFPDRFSARQFPNYSSELNVNALLLGDSALYLCPSSLRGNSHLHFGNGTRLTVT.

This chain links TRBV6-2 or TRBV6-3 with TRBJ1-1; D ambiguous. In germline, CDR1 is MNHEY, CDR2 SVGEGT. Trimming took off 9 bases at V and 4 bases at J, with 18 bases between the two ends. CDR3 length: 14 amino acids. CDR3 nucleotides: TGTGCCAGAAGCTACCGGGGAGCTGGCACTGAAGCTTTCTTT. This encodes CARSYRGAGTEAFF.

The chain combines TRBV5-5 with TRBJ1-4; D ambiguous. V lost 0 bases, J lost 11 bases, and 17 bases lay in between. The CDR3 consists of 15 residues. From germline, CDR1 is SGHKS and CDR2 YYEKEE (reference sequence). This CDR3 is CASSLEWRDVEKLFF. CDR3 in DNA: TGTGCCAGCAGCTTGGAGTGGAGGGATGTAGAGAAACTGTTTTTT.

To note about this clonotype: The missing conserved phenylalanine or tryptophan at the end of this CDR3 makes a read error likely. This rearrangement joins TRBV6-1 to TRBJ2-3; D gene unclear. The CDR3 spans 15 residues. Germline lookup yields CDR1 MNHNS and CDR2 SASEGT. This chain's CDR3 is CASNEGSWPADTQYI. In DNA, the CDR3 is TGTGCCAGCAATGAAGGTAGCTGGCCCGCAGATACGCAGTATATT.

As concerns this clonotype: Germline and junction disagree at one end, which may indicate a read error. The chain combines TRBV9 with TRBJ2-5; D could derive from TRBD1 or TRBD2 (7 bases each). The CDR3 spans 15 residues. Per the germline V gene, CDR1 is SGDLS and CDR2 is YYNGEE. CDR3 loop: CDSSVTGFSGGTQYF. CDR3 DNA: TGTGACAGCAGCGTGACAGGGTTCTCGGGGGGGACCCAGTACTTC. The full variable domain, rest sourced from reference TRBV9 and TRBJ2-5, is DSGVTQTPKHLITATGQRVTLRCSPRSGDLSVYWYQQSLDQGLQFLIQYYNGEERAKGNILERFSAQQFPDLHSELNLSSLELGDSALYFCDSSVTGFSGGTQYFGPGTRLLVL.

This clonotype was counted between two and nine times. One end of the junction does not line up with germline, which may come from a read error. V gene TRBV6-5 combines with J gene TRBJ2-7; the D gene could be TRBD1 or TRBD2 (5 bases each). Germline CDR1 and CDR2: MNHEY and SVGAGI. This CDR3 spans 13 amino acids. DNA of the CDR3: TGTACCAGCAGTTACGGGGCGCCTTTCGAGCAGTACTTC. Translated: CTSSYGAPFEQYF.

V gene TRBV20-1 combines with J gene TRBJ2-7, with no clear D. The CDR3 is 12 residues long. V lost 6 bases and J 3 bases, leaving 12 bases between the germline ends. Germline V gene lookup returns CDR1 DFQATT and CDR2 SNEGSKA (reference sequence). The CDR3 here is CSAVEPGYEQYF. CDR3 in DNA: TGCAGTGCGGTTGAACCAGGCTACGAGCAGTACTTC.

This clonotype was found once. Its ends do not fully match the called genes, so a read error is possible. The CDR3 sequence: CASRFPGTSETKNFQYF. The CDR3 nucleotides are TGTGCCAGTAGATTTCCCGGGACTAGCGAGACCAAAAACTTTCAGTACTTC. The J gene is TRBJ2-4, the V gene TRBV11-1, with 10 bases matching TRBD2. This CDR3 contains 17 residues. Germline lookup yields CDR1 SGHAT and CDR2 FQDESV (reference sequence).

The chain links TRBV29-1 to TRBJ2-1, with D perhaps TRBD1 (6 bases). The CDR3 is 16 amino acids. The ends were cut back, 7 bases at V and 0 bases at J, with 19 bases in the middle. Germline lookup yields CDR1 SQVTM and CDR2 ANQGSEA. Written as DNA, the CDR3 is TGCAGCGACCTCCCGGGACAAGGAAACTCCTACAATGAGCAGTTCTTC. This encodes CSDLPGQGNSYNEQFF.

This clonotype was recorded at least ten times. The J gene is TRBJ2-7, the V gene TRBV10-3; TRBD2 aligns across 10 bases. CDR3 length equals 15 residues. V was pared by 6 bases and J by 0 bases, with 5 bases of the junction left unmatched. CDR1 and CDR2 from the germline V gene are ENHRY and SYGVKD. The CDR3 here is CAISYGTSDSYEQYF. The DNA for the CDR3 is TGTGCCATCAGCTACGGGACTAGCGACTCCTACGAGCAGTACTTC.

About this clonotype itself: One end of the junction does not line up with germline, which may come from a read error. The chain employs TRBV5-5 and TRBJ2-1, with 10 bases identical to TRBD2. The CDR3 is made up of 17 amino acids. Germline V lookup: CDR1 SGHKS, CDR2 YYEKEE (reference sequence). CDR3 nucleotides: TGTGCCAGCAGCCGGGCTATAGGCCTAGCGGGAGAAAATGATCAGTTCTTC. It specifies CASSRAIGLAGENDQFF.

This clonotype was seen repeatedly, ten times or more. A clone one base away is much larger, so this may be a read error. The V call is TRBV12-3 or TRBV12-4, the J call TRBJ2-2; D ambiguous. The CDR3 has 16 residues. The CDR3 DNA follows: TGTGCCAGCACCCCACCCCTAGGCTCGGTCACCCGGGAGCTGTTTTTT. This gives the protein CASTPPLGSVTRELFF.